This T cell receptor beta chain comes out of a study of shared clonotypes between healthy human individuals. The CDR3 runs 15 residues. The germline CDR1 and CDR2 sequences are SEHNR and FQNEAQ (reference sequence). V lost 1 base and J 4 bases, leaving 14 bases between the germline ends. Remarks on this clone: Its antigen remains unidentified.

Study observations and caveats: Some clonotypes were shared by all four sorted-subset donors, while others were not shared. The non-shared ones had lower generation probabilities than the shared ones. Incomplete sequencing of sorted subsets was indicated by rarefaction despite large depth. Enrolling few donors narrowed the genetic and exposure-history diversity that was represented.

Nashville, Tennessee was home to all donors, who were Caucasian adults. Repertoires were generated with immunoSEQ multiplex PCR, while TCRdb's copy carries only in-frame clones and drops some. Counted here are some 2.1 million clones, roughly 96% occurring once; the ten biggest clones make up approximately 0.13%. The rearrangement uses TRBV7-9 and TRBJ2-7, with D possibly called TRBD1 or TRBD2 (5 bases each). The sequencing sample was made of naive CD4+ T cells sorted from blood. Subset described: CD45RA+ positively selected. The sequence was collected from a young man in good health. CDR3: CASSLGTGPPYEQYF. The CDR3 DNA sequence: TGTGCCAGCAGCTTAGGAACGGGACCGCCGTACGAGCAGTACTTC.